Listed below are T cell receptor beta chains from one sample, sequenced in a study of early T cells in non-severe SARS-CoV-2 infection. One entry per CDR3 protein, called by TCRdb with MiXCR from the 5' RACE reads. The data contain some 120,000 distinct CDR3 sequences, about 15% of them singletons. The sequenced sample consisted of whole blood. All receptors come from an adult who was a healthcare worker with PCR-confirmed SARS-CoV-2 infection or an uninfected control (not recorded which). Both conserved end residues are part of each CDR3. D genes are given only for firm matches. Size is omitted from some rows. Given values are once, few, many or a class for expanded clones.

DNA	CDR3	J	V	size	D
TGTGCCAGCAGTGAAGTAGAGGACCTCTCCTACGAGCTGTACTTC	CASSEVEDLSYELYF	TRBJ2-7	TRBV6-1	.	.
TGTGCCAGCAGCTTACCAACAGCATACGAGCAGTACTTC	CASSLPTAYEQYF	TRBJ2-7	TRBV7-8	few	.
TGTGCCAGCAGCCAAGATCAGGGACTAGCGGGGAAGGACGAGCAGTACTTC	CASSQDQGLAGKDEQYF	TRBJ2-7	TRBV14	few	TRBD2
TGCAGTGCCGCCGGGGAACACCAAGAGACCCAGTACTTC	CSAAGEHQETQYF	TRBJ2-5	TRBV20-1	.	.
TGCAGTGCCCCGGACAGGGTATACAATGAGCAGTTCTTC	CSAPDRVYNEQFF	TRBJ2-1	TRBV20-1	few	TRBD1
TGCGCCACAGCACGCCTAGCGGGGGAATACACCGGGGAGCTGTTTTTT	CATARLAGEYTGELFF	TRBJ2-2	TRBV5-1	.	TRBD2
TGCGCCAGCAGCCAAGGAGGGGCAGGGGTCTATGGCTACACCTTC	CASSQGGAGVYGYTF	TRBJ1-2	TRBV4-1	.	.
TGTGCCAGCAATTCTGAGTTAGGGGAGCTGTTTTTT	CASNSELGELFF	TRBJ2-2	TRBV11-1	.	.
TGTGCCAGCAGCCAGGCCGGAGCACCTTCTGTGACCCAGTACTTC	CASSQAGAPSVTQYF	TRBJ2-5	TRBV7-8	few	.
TGTGCCAGCAGCTTAGATCCCCCTAGCAGTGAGCAGTTCTTC	CASSLDPPSSEQFF	TRBJ2-1	TRBV11-3	.	.
TGCAGCGGCGAGACTAGCGGGGGCACAGATACGCAGTATTTT	CSGETSGGTDTQYF	TRBJ2-3	TRBV29-1	.	TRBD2
TGTGCCAGCAGCTTCCGACAGAATAATGAAAAACTGTTTTTT	CASSFRQNNEKLFF	TRBJ1-4	TRBV7-9	.	.
TGTGCCAGCAGTTCGTACACTGAAGCTTTCTTT	CASSSYTEAFF	TRBJ1-1	TRBV12-3/TRBV12-4	.	.
TGCAGTATCCCGGGACAGGGGATGAGGGATGAGCAGTTCTTC	CSIPGQGMRDEQFF	TRBJ2-1	TRBV20-1	few	TRBD1
TGCGCCAGCAGCTGGGACGGCGGCTACGAGCAGTACTTC	CASSWDGGYEQYF	TRBJ2-7	TRBV5-1	.	.
TGTGCCAGCAGCCTGGGGGTAAGCAATCAGCCCCAGCATTTT	CASSLGVSNQPQHF	TRBJ1-5	TRBV7-8	.	.
TGTGCCAGCAGTCAGATGGCCATCCGGGCTGAAGCTTTCTTT	CASSQMAIRAEAFF	TRBJ1-1	TRBV5-5	few	.
TGCAGTGCTAGAGATCCGGCAGCCCCAACTAATGAAAAACTGTTTTTT	CSARDPAAPTNEKLFF	TRBJ1-4	TRBV20-1	many	.
TGTGCCGTTGCTCAGGGGGTTAATTCACCCCTCCACTTT	CAVAQGVNSPLHF	TRBJ1-6	TRBV10-3	.	TRBD1
TGCAGTGCTCAGGCCGGAACAGGAAGTTTCTCCGGGGAGCTGTTTTTT	CSAQAGTGSFSGELFF	TRBJ2-2	TRBV20-1	few	.